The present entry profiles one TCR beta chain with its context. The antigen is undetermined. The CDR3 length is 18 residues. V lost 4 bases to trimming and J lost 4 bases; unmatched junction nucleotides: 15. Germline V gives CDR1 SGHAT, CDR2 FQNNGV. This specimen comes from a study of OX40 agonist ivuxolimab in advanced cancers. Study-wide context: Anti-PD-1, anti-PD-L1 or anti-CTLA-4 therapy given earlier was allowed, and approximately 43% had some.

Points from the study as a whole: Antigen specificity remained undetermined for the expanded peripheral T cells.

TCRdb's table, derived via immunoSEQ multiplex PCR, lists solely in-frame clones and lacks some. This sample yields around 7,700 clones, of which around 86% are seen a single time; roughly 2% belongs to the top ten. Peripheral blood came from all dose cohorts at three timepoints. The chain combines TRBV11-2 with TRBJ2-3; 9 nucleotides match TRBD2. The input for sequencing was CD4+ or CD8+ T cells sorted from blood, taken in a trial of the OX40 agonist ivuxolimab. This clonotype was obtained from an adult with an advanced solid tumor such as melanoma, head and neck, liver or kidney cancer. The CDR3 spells CASSSPHSRTSVPDTQYF. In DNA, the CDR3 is TGTGCCAGCAGCTCCCCCCACTCAAGGACTAGCGTCCCAGATACGCAGTATTTT.